These T cell receptor beta chains were read from a single sample in a study of blood T cells in healthy people across ages. Each CDR3 protein is one row after TCRdb ran MiXCR on the 5' RACE reads. The repertoire includes about 1.4 million distinct CDR3 sequences, around 59% of them detected once, and under 8.5% sits in the top ten. Sequenced: blood. Receptor source: a man younger than 35 in good health. CDR3s include the opening cysteine and the closing phenylalanine or tryptophan. A D gene is named only where the DNA matches it firmly. Size is omitted from some rows. Given values are once, few, many or a class for expanded clones.

CDR3 length	J gene	D gene	clone size	V gene	CDR3 protein	CDR3 DNA
13	TRBJ1-2	-	few	TRBV2	CASSVGGRDGYTF	TGTGCCAGCAGTGTCGGGGGGAGGGATGGCTACACCTTC
15	TRBJ1-2	-	few	TRBV4-3	CASSQDLGGSYGYTF	TGCGCCAGCAGCCAAGATCTTGGAGGTTCCTATGGCTACACCTTC
16	TRBJ2-2	TRBD1	once	TRBV12-3/TRBV12-4	CASTHIGTGFTGELFF	TGTGCCAGCACCCACATAGGGACAGGGTTCACCGGGGAGCTGTTTTTT
15	TRBJ2-6	-	-	TRBV28	CASSSQFTGANVPTF	TGTGCCAGCAGTTCACAGTTCACTGGGGCCAACGTCCCGACTTTC
13	TRBJ2-4	-	-	TRBV27	CASSLGVDNIQYF	TGTGCCAGCAGTTTAGGCGTCGACAACATTCAGTACTTC
16	TRBJ2-7	TRBD2	-	TRBV20-1	CSAHVGGEGFTYEQYF	TGCAGTGCCCACGTGGGAGGGGAGGGCTTTACCTACGAGCAGTACTTC
15	TRBJ2-3	-	-	TRBV20-1	CSARRPGLSTDTQYF	TGCAGTGCTAGGCGACCGGGGCTCAGCACAGATACGCAGTATTTT
16	TRBJ2-5	TRBD2	-	TRBV4-3	CASSQVLAGNQETQYF	TGCGCCAGCAGCCAAGTTCTAGCGGGGAACCAAGAGACCCAGTACTTC
13	TRBJ2-7	-	few	TRBV25-1	CASSEWGLPEQYF	TGTGCCAGCAGTGAATGGGGACTTCCCGAGCAGTACTTC
15	TRBJ2-2	-	-	TRBV12-3/TRBV12-4	CASSSGAPNTGELFF	TGTGCCAGCAGTTCAGGGGCCCCAAACACCGGGGAGCTGTTTTTT
14	TRBJ1-2	-	-	TRBV4-2	CASSQGLKEDGYTF	TGTGCCAGCAGCCAAGGTCTTAAGGAGGACGGCTACACCTTC
15	TRBJ2-1	-	-	TRBV7-8	CASSLDPTPYNEQFF	TGTGCCAGCAGCTTAGACCCGACACCCTACAATGAGCAGTTCTTC
16	TRBJ2-2	-	-	TRBV18	CASSRSGRKDTGELFF	TGTGCCAGCTCACGTTCAGGCCGAAAGGACACCGGGGAGCTGTTTTTT
17	TRBJ1-1	-	-	TRBV6-6	CASSYGRLRSMNTEAFF	TGTGCCAGCAGTTATGGACGGCTCAGGAGCATGAACACTGAAGCTTTCTTT
14	TRBJ1-5	-	-	TRBV12-3/TRBV12-4	CASSPRQNNQPQHF	TGTGCCAGCAGTCCCCGACAGAACAATCAGCCCCAGCATTTT
16	TRBJ2-7	TRBD1	-	TRBV18	CASSPPPGTGDDEQYF	TGTGCCAGCTCCCCCCCACCGGGGACAGGGGACGACGAGCAGTACTTC
14	TRBJ2-2	-	-	TRBV6-5	CASSPRQGTGELFF	TGTGCCAGCAGCCCGAGGCAGGGTACGGGGGAGCTGTTTTTT
12	TRBJ1-1	TRBD1	-	TRBV5-6	CASSVDRVAAFF	TGTGCCAGCAGCGTGGACAGGGTGGCAGCTTTCTTT
13	TRBJ2-5	TRBD2	-	TRBV29-1	CSVGTSGSDEQYF	TGCAGCGTTGGGACTAGCGGAAGCGATGAGCAGTACTTC
15	TRBJ1-1	TRBD1	-	TRBV11-2	CASSLGRTGIGEAFF	TGTGCCAGCAGCTTAGGTCGGACAGGCATCGGTGAAGCTTTCTTT
13	TRBJ2-3	-	many	TRBV25-1	CASSGSRTDTQYF	TGTGCCAGCAGTGGGTCTAGAACAGATACGCAGTATTTT
14	TRBJ2-5	-	-	TRBV7-2	CASSFLTEWETQYF	TGTGCCAGCAGCTTCCTAACAGAGTGGGAGACCCAGTACTTC
14	TRBJ2-7	-	few	TRBV5-1	CASSVAERGYEQYF	TGCGCCAGCAGCGTGGCTGAGAGGGGATACGAGCAGTACTTC
15	TRBJ2-7	TRBD1	-	TRBV28	CASSIRGPFPYEQYF	TGTGCCAGCAGTATCAGGGGGCCCTTCCCCTACGAGCAGTACTTC
14	TRBJ1-4	-	-	TRBV30	CACALGTTNEKLFF	TGTGCCTGCGCCCTCGGAACAACTAATGAAAAACTGTTTTTT
14	TRBJ2-7	-	-	TRBV2	CASSGGGATDEQYF	TGTGCCAGCTCCGGTGGGGGCGCAACCGACGAGCAGTACTTC
12	TRBJ2-5	-	-	TRBV10-3	CASGLSQETQYF	TGTGCCAGTGGACTGAGCCAAGAGACCCAGTACTTC
15	TRBJ2-3	-	-	TRBV6-1	CASSEGGVMTDTQYF	TGTGCCAGCAGTGAAGGGGGGGTGATGACAGATACGCAGTATTTT
12	TRBJ1-1	-	-	TRBV29-1	CSVHQGYTEAFF	TGCAGCGTTCATCAGGGGTACACTGAAGCTTTCTTT
15	TRBJ1-5	-	-	TRBV20-1	CSAPGTLLSNQPQHF	TGCAGTGCTCCCGGGACCCTCCTGAGCAATCAGCCCCAGCATTTT
15	TRBJ2-7	TRBD2	-	TRBV5-1	CASSHLTGTRNEQYF	TGCGCCAGCAGCCATCTAACCGGGACTAGGAACGAGCAGTACTTC
19	TRBJ2-2	TRBD2	-	TRBV4-2	CASSHYRTSGGTYTGELFF	TGTGCCAGCAGCCACTATCGGACTAGCGGGGGGACCTACACCGGGGAGCTGTTTTTT
20	TRBJ2-3	TRBD2	few	TRBV4-1	CASSQDRSARVAGEADTQYF	TGCGCCAGCAGCCAAGATCGGTCAGCCCGAGTCGCGGGAGAGGCAGATACGCAGTATTTT
15	TRBJ2-7	-	-	TRBV3-1	CASSQEWGARHEQYF	TGTGCCAGCAGCCAAGAATGGGGGGCGCGTCACGAGCAGTACTTC
14	TRBJ1-5	-	few	TRBV6-1	CASSGLSVAQPQHF	TGTGCCAGCAGCGGACTCTCAGTGGCTCAGCCCCAGCATTTT
14	TRBJ1-4	-	-	TRBV7-2	CASSSLAANEKLFF	TGTGCCAGCAGCTCCCTAGCGGCTAATGAAAAACTGTTTTTT
14	TRBJ2-1	TRBD2	many	TRBV5-1	CASSPGTSGNEQFF	TGTGCCAGCAGTCCCGGGACTAGCGGCAATGAGCAGTTCTTC